What follows are 6 T cell receptor beta chains derived from one specimen sequenced in a study of PD-L1 blockade in urothelial cancer. Produced via immunoSEQ multiplex PCR; TCRdb's table is partial and in-frame only. The table has approximately 51,000 clones, around 83% seen once. Time point of the sample: pretreatment peripheral blood. This sample comprised PBMCs, obtained around atezolizumab (anti-PD-L1) treatment. The receptors here all came from a man in his 60s with urothelial cancer.

V is TRBV7-9 and J is TRBJ2-5; D not resolved. This CDR3 is built from 13 residues. Deletions cut 4 bases from V and 4 bases from J, with 10 bases between. Germline V CDR1 and CDR2: SEHNR, FQNEAQ (reference sequence). The CDR3 coding sequence is TGTGCCAGCAGCTCCCTCACAGTAGAGACCCAGTACTTC. Protein product: CASSSLTVETQYF.

The chain is built from TRBV25-1 and TRBJ1-2; D unresolved. V was cut by 1 base and J by 9 bases, with 15 bases left in between. Germline assignment: CDR1 MGHDK and CDR2 SYGVNS. This CDR3 has 14 residues. CDR3 DNA sequence: TGTGCCAGCAGTGAATCGAGCGTGAGTGTGCGCTACACCTTC. This encodes CASSESSVSVRYTF.

This chain connects TRBV4-1 to TRBJ1-6; TRBD1 is a possible D gene (5 bases). CDR3 length: 15 amino acids. The germline V gene encodes CDR1 MGHRA and CDR2 YSYEKL. V shed 0 bases and J shed 10 bases, with 13 bases lying between them. CDR3 nucleotide sequence: TGCGCCAGCAGCCAAGAGCGGGGGGGTCGATCACCCCTCCACTTT. Protein: CASSQERGGRSPLHF.

The chain carries TRBV12-5 and TRBJ2-3; D is possibly TRBD1 (5 bases). CDR1 is LGHNT and CDR2 is FRNRAP in the germline V gene. Between the trimmed V and J ends, which lost 7 bases and 1 base, there was a span of 21 bases. CDR3 size: 17 residues. The CDR3 loop reads CASALGMQGRGTDTQYF. The CDR3 DNA reads TGTGCTAGTGCCCTGGGTATGCAGGGCCGGGGCACAGATACGCAGTATTTT.

Note on this clone: The germline gene is not matched at one end of the junction; a read error may be the cause. The rearrangement links TRBV7-7 to TRBJ1-5; a weak D match, TRBD1 (6 bases). There are 17 residues in the CDR3. Per the germline V gene, CDR1 is SSHAT and CDR2 is FNYEAQ (reference sequence). CDR3 protein: CASSLVEGGGGEKPQHF. CDR3 nucleotides: TGTGCTAGCAGCTTAGTAGAAGGGGGTGGGGGTGAGAAGCCCCAGCATTTT.

The chain employs TRBV4-3 and TRBJ1-3, with TRBD1 identical over 7 bases. There are 18 residues in the CDR3. Germline assignment: CDR1 LGHNA and CDR2 YSLEER. V shed 5 bases and J 2 bases; nucleotides not matched to a gene: 15. For the CDR3, the DNA is TGCGCCAGCAGCGACACGAGAGGGGGCCTTTACCCTGGAAACACCATATATTTT. This encodes CASSDTRGGLYPGNTIYF.